This passage covers 8 T cell receptor beta chains from one sample sequenced in a study of blood T cell repertoires in COVID-19. Sequenced by immunoSEQ multiplex PCR; TCRdb stores in-frame clones only, minus some. The sample has 130,000 to 150,000 clones, approximately 85% seen once. The sequenced material came from peripheral blood. The source of these receptors is a man between 70 and 80 years old with acute or convalescent COVID-19.

V is TRBV6-2 or TRBV6-3 and J is TRBJ1-3, with D hard to call. Germline lookup yields CDR1 MNHEY and CDR2 SVGEGT. CDR3 size: 14 residues. V lost 2 bases, J lost 0 bases, and 5 bases lay in between. CDR3 amino acids: CASSYLYSGNTIYF. The CDR3 DNA follows: TGTGCCAGCAGTTACCTATACTCTGGAAACACCATATATTTT.

The chain uses TRBV5-6 and TRBJ2-7; no reliable D call. Trimming removed 4 bases at V and 1 base at J, with 12 bases between. From germline, CDR1 is SGHDT and CDR2 YYEEEE. CDR3 length: 14 amino acids. In DNA, the CDR3 is TGTGCCAGCAGCCACCAGATCCCTTCCTACGAGCAGTACTTC. Protein: CASSHQIPSYEQYF.

This clone was detected only once. V is TRBV10-3 and J is TRBJ1-1, with 11 nucleotides matching TRBD1. This CDR3 has 15 amino acids. Germline CDR1 is ENHRY and CDR2 is SYGVKD. The junction had 2 bases not matched to a gene; V was cut back by 1 base and J by 4 bases. The CDR3 coding sequence is TGTGCCATCAGTGAGTATGGGACAGGGGGCACTGAAGCTTTCTTT. This translates into CAISEYGTGGTEAFF.

The chain employs TRBV11-2 and TRBJ1-2; tentative D call: TRBD1 (6 bases). The CDR3 extends over 14 amino acids. Trimming took 1 base from V and 6 from J, leaving 12 bases between them. The germline V gene has CDR1 SGHAT and CDR2 FQNNGV. The CDR3 here is CASSLGGGEDGYTF. The CDR3 nucleotides are TGTGCCAGCAGCTTAGGCGGGGGCGAGGATGGCTACACCTTC.

CDR3 in amino acids: CASSESTEGQPQHF. The DNA for the CDR3 is TGCGCCAGCAGTGAGTCGACAGAAGGTCAGCCCCAGCATTTT. The chain carries TRBV10-1 and TRBJ1-5, with D maybe TRBD1 (5 bases). CDR1 is WNHNN and CDR2 is SYGVQD in the germline V gene (reference sequence). V was shortened by 0 bases and J by 6 bases, with 9 bases between the two germline ends. The length of the CDR3 is 14 residues.

The J gene is TRBJ1-6, the V gene TRBV7-3; D remains ambiguous. V was trimmed by 5 bases and J by 8 bases, leaving 16 bases between them. This CDR3 comprises 15 residues. Germline CDR1 is SGHTA and CDR2 is FQGTGA. The CDR3 DNA follows: TGTGCCAGCAGCCCTAGGACTCGATCAGATTCACCCCTCCACTTT. This gives the protein CASSPRTRSDSPLHF.

This clone was seen just once. V is TRBV6-4 and J is TRBJ1-2; the D gene is possibly TRBD1 (6 bases). The germline V gene encodes CDR1 MRHNA and CDR2 SNTAGT. V lost 3 bases to trimming and J lost 5 bases, with 10 bases between them. This CDR3 is 13 amino acids long. Here the CDR3 reads CASSEQGGYGYTF. The DNA for the CDR3 is TGTGCCAGCAGTGAACAGGGCGGATATGGCTACACCTTC.

The rearrangement uses TRBV5-4 and TRBJ2-3; 7 nucleotides line up with TRBD2. The CDR3 has 14 amino acids. The germline CDR1 and CDR2 sequences are SGHNT and YYREEE (reference sequence). Germline trimming cut 0 bases from V and 4 bases from J; bases unmatched to any gene: 2. The CDR3 sequence is CASSLGLAADTQYF. The CDR3 DNA reads as TGTGCCAGCAGCTTGGGACTAGCAGCAGATACGCAGTATTTT.